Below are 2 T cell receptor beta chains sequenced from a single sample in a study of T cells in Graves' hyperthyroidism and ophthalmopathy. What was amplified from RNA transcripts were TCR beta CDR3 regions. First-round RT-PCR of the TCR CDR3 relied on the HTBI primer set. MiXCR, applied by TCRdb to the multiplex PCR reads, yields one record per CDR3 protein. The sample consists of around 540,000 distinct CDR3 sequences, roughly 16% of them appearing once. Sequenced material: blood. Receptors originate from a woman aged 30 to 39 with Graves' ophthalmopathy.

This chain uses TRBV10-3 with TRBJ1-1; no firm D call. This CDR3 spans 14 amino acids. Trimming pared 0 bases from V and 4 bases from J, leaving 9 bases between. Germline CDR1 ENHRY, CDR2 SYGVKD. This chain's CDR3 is CAISESEGGTEAFF. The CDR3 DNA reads TGTGCCATCAGTGAGTCGGAGGGAGGCACTGAAGCTTTCTTT.

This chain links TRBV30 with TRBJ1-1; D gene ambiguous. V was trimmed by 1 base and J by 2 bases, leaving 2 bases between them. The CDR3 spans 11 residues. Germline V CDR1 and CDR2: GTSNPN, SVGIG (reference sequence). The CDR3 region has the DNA TGTGCCTGGAGTGATAACACTGAAGCTTTCTTT. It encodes CAWSDNTEAFF. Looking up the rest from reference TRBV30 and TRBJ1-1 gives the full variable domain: SQTIHQWPATLVQPVGSPLSLECTVEGTSNPNLYWYRQAAGRGLQLLFYSVGIGQISSEVPQNLSASRPQDRQFILSSKKLLLSDSGFYLCAWSDNTEAFFGQGTRLTVV.